The clone carrying this TCR beta chain showed up many times. This sample was taken from a study of spatial heterogeneity in lung cancer. Study information: Detected beta-chain sequences consistently exceeded alpha-chain sequences.

Described time point: sample taken at primary tumor resection. TCRdb recomputed calls from the 5' RACE reads with MiXCR, one row per CDR3 protein. The data show over 50,000 distinct CDR3 sequences, with approximately 6% seen just once and over 12% held by the top ten. The CDR3 runs to 16 residues. Germline loops: CDR1 LGHDT, CDR2 YNNKEL (reference sequence). V was pared by 1 base and J by 4 bases, with 14 bases between. The source material was PBMCs, sampled at surgery. The gene calls are TRBV3-1 and TRBJ1-3; unclear D gene. This sequence was found in a female donor with early-stage non-small cell lung cancer. This CDR3 is CASSQVSGRRGNTIYF. As DNA, the CDR3 is TGTGCCAGCAGCCAAGTATCGGGGAGACGAGGAAACACCATATATTTT.